Each of the 14 T cell receptor beta chains below was sequenced from the same sample in a study of T cells in Graves' hyperthyroidism and ophthalmopathy. Using RNA transcripts as the source, TCR beta CDR3 regions were amplified. During a first-round RT-PCR of the TCR CDR3, the HTBI primer set was used. TCRdb passed the multiplex PCR reads through MiXCR, listing each CDR3 protein once. The sample has approximately 620,000 distinct CDR3 sequences, approximately 14% seen once; the top ten hold approximately 5.7%. Sequenced: blood. Receptor source: a woman in her thirties with Graves' hyperthyroidism that later progressed to Graves' ophthalmopathy.

The chain carries TRBV19 and TRBJ2-3; 8 bases fit TRBD1. CDR1 is LNHDA and CDR2 is SQIVND in the germline V gene (reference sequence). Trimming removed 1 base from V and 3 bases from J; junction bases left unmatched: 3. The CDR3 totals 15 residues. The CDR3: CASSIGQGQTDTQYF. The CDR3 DNA is TGTGCCAGTAGTATAGGACAGGGGCAGACAGATACGCAGTATTTT.

This clonotype has a count of ten or more. The chain employs TRBV5-1 and TRBJ1-1; D ambiguous. This CDR3 contains 14 residues. Trimming removed 1 base at V and 4 bases at J, with 11 bases between. Germline values: CDR1 SGHRS, CDR2 YFSETQ. In nucleotides, the CDR3 is TGCGCCAGCAGCTTGAACGGGGTATTCACTGAAGCTTTCTTT. This codes for CASSLNGVFTEAFF.

This clonotype was recorded many times. The V call is TRBV12-3 or TRBV12-4, the J call TRBJ1-6; D is undetermined. The CDR3 extends over 13 amino acids. Trimming shortened V by 6 bases and J by 4 bases, and 7 bases separated the two germline ends. The CDR3 region has the DNA TGTGCCAGCAGCTCCGATTATAATTCACCCCTCCACTTT. Translated, it gives CASSSDYNSPLHF.

As to this clonotype: In this CDR3 the conserved last residue, phenylalanine or tryptophan, is missing, so a read error is likely. The CDR3 region is CASSLVDSYGYTL. DNA for the CDR3: TGTGCCAGCAGCTTGGTGGACAGCTATGGCTACACCCTC. The rearrangement joins TRBV5-4 to TRBJ1-2; D is possibly TRBD1 (6 bases). Germline CDR1 is SGHNT and CDR2 is YYREEE (reference sequence). The V end lost 0 bases, the J end lost 4 bases, and 7 bases lay between the germline ends. CDR3 length: 13 residues.

This clonotype was seen a few times. The genes are TRBV18 and TRBJ2-1; no clear D. The germline CDR1 and CDR2 sequences are KGHSH and LQKENI. Trimming removed 2 bases at V and 4 bases at J, with 12 bases between. This CDR3 spans 15 amino acids. In nucleotides, the CDR3 is TGTGCCAGCTCACCAGGGCAGCCTTCTTACAATGAGCAGTTCTTC. It is translated as CASSPGQPSYNEQFF.

The DNA of the CDR3 is TGTGCCAGCAGCTCCGGCCGGCTAGCGGGAGGAGGGACCCAGTACTTC. Protein product: CASSSGRLAGGGTQYF. The chain combines TRBV11-2 with TRBJ2-5; 11 positions agree with TRBD2. This CDR3 comprises 16 residues. Germline V gene data show CDR1 as SGHAT and CDR2 as FQNNGV. Unmatched junction bases numbered 11, after V lost 4 bases and J lost 7 bases. The full variable domain, rest sourced from reference TRBV11-2 and TRBJ2-5, is EAGVAQSPRYKIIEKRQSVAFWCNPISGHATLYWYQQILGQGPKLLIQFQNNGVVDDSQLPKDRFSAERLKGVDSTLKIQPAKLEDSAVYLCASSSGRLAGGGTQYFGPGTRLLVL.

Many counts were recorded for this clonotype. The gene calls are TRBV24-1 and TRBJ2-5; D may be TRBD1 or TRBD2 (6 bases each). This CDR3 has 13 residues. With 7 bases removed from V and 1 base from J, the gap between germline ends came to 9 bases. Germline CDR1 KGHDR, CDR2 SFDVKD. Written as DNA, the CDR3 is TGTGCCACCAGCGGAGGGGGCCAAGAGACCCAGTACTTC. As protein: CATSGGGQETQYF.

This clonotype appeared a few times. A much larger clone differs by one base, so this may be a read error. The chain uses TRBV3-1 and TRBJ1-1, with TRBD1 as a possible D gene (5 bases). This CDR3 contains 14 residues. The germline CDR1 and CDR2 sequences are LGHDT and YNNKEL (reference sequence). In nucleotides, the CDR3 is TGTGCCAGCAGCCATAGTCACAGGAACACTGAAACTTTCTTT. As protein: CASSHSHRNTETFF.

In its sample, this clonotype was seen many times. The chain uses TRBV12-3 or TRBV12-4 and TRBJ1-2; 7 bases align to TRBD1. The CDR3 runs to 13 residues. Germline trimming cut 7 bases from V and 6 bases from J; bases unmatched to any gene: 8. CDR3: CASKRQGPHGYTF. The CDR3 DNA is TGTGCCAGCAAGCGACAGGGCCCGCATGGCTACACCTTC.

This clonotype was counted a few times. This chain connects TRBV14 to TRBJ2-7, with unresolved D. CDR1 is SGHDN, CDR2 FVKESK, per germline. V shed 0 bases and J shed 1 base, with 10 bases lying between them. CDR3 length equals 15 residues. Written as DNA, the CDR3 is TGTGCCAGCAGCCAAGATAGGACGGTATCCTACGAGCAGTACTTC. The encoded protein is CASSQDRTVSYEQYF.

The gene calls are TRBV30 and TRBJ1-4; D is uncertain. The CDR3 length is 15 residues. CDR1 is GTSNPN and CDR2 is SVGIG in the germline V gene (reference sequence). V was cut by 2 bases and J by 3 bases, with 13 bases left in between. The CDR3 coding sequence is TGTGCCTGGAGTCCCCCCTCCACTCCTAATGAAAAACTGTTTTTT. Amino acid sequence: CAWSPPSTPNEKLFF.

Comments on this clonotype: This sequence may be a read error, since a much larger clone differs from it by one base. The V and J genes are TRBV19 and TRBJ2-7; the match to TRBD2 covers 8 bases. The CDR3 is made up of 16 amino acids. Germline CDR1 is LNHDA and CDR2 is SQIVND (reference sequence). V trimming: 5 bases; J trimming: 7 bases; junction bases outside the gene matches: 16. CDR3 in DNA: TGTGCCAGTAGTTTCATCCGGCTAGCGGGTAACAATGAGCAGTACTTC. Its protein is CASSFIRLAGNNEQYF.

This clonotype was seen many times. V gene TRBV28 combines with J gene TRBJ2-7, with TRBD1 identical over 11 bases. After removal of 5 bases from V and 3 bases from J, the junction contained 6 bases not matched to a gene. CDR1 is MDHEN and CDR2 is SYDVKM in the germline V gene. This CDR3 contains 15 residues. The CDR3 coding sequence is TGTGCCAGCAGTCCTCGGACAGGGGGCATCTACGAGCAGTACTTC. Its protein product is CASSPRTGGIYEQYF.

This clonotype has a count of ten or more. This may stem from a read error, because a much larger clone lies one nucleotide away. V usage is TRBV28 and J usage is TRBJ2-5; TRBD1 is a possible D gene (6 bases). The germline V gene encodes CDR1 MDHEN and CDR2 SYDVKM. Trimming stripped 3 bases from V and 1 base from J, with 9 bases between. The CDR3 contains 14 residues. The CDR3 coding sequence is TGTGCCAGCAGTTTCCAGGGGACCCAAGAGACCCAGTACTTC. Its translation is CASSFQGTQETQYF.